This T cell receptor (beta chain) is from a study of control samples from healthy donors and cancer patients. Measured with immunoSEQ multiplex PCR; TCRdb has only the in-frame clones, and not every one. The table includes about 61,000 clones, around 90% detected once. The TCR comes from a man aged 60 to 75 with colorectal cancer. The sequenced material came from PBMCs.

CDR3 nucleotide sequence: TGTGCCAGCCAGGGGGGGATTACGACAGATACGCAGTATTTT. Its translation: CASQGGITTDTQYF. This chain uses TRBV11-2 with TRBJ2-3; D tentatively reads TRBD1 or TRBD2 (7 bases each). V shed 8 bases and J shed 3 bases, with 15 bases lying between them. Germline V gene lookup returns CDR1 SGHAT and CDR2 FQNNGV. The CDR3 extends over 14 amino acids.